What follows are 32 T cell receptor beta chains derived from one specimen sequenced in a study of T cell responses to AZD1222 COVID-19 vaccine. Some clones are missing from TCRdb's copy, which holds only in-frame ones; the method was immunoSEQ multiplex PCR. In the table there are about 180,000 clones, about nine tenths of which are singletons. The source was peripheral blood, collected 28 days after the second AZD1222 dose. All receptors come from an adult who received the AZD1222 COVID-19 vaccine.

The rearrangement links TRBV2 to TRBJ2-7, with D maybe TRBD1 (6 bases). This CDR3 region has 13 residues. Trimming took 10 bases from V and 2 from J, leaving 15 bases between them. Germline loops: CDR1 SNHLY, CDR2 FYNNEI. The CDR3: CAIMAGVAYEQYF. The DNA of the CDR3 is TGTGCCATAATGGCAGGGGTCGCCTACGAGCAGTACTTC.

V is TRBV30 and J is TRBJ1-4; 10 nucleotides align to TRBD1. The CDR3 is 13 residues long. Germline CDR1 GTSNPN, CDR2 SVGIG (reference sequence). The CDR3 DNA reads TGTGCGTCTTCCGGGACAGGGGATGAAAAACTGTTTTTT. This gives the protein CASSGTGDEKLFF.

The V call is TRBV28, the J call TRBJ2-1, with 9 bases that match TRBD2. The CDR3 runs 16 residues. Trimming took 1 base from V and 0 from J; bases not matched to a gene: 1. The germline V gene has CDR1 MDHEN and CDR2 SYDVKM. The CDR3 here is CASSLYSGSSYNEQFF. In DNA form, the CDR3 reads TGTGCCAGCAGTTTATATAGCGGGAGCTCCTACAATGAGCAGTTCTTC.

A single count supports this clone. The chain links TRBV7-2 to TRBJ2-4; TRBD1 aligns across 7 bases. Germline CDR1 is SGHTA and CDR2 is FQGNSA. V gave up 3 bases and J gave up 4 bases; unmatched junction bases: 6. The CDR3 covers 15 residues. The CDR3 reads CASSFSDRWKNIQYF. CDR3 in DNA: TGTGCCAGCAGCTTCTCGGACAGGTGGAAAAACATTCAGTACTTC.

The chain carries TRBV5-1 and TRBJ1-3; D possibly corresponds to TRBD1 (5 bases). CDR1 is SGHRS, CDR2 YFSETQ, per germline. V lost 0 bases, J lost 0 bases, and 13 bases lay in between. This CDR3 is built from 17 residues. CDR3 amino acids: CASSLGPTGRSGNTIYF. CDR3 in DNA: TGCGCCAGCAGCTTGGGACCCACAGGCCGCTCTGGAAACACCATATATTTT. The variable domain in full, completed from reference TRBV5-1 and TRBJ1-3, reads KAGVTQTPRYLIKTRGQQVTLSCSPISGHRSVSWYQQTPGQGLQFLFEYFSETQRNKGNFPGRFSGRQFSNSRSEMNVSTLELGDSALYLCASSLGPTGRSGNTIYFGEGSWLTVV.

V usage is TRBV5-6 and J usage is TRBJ1-2; 9 nucleotides align to TRBD1. V trimming: 4 bases; J trimming: 3 bases; junction bases outside the gene matches: 7. In germline, CDR1 is SGHDT, CDR2 YYEEEE. This CDR3 contains 15 residues. CDR3: CASSRPGTGYYGYTF. As DNA, the CDR3 is TGTGCCAGCAGCCGACCCGGGACAGGGTACTATGGCTACACCTTC.

This clone came up once. The chain carries TRBV19 and TRBJ1-5; D perhaps matches TRBD1 (5 bases). Germline V gives CDR1 LNHDA, CDR2 SQIVND (reference sequence). Between the trimmed V and J ends, which lost 3 bases and 4 bases, there was a span of 13 bases. The CDR3 consists of 15 residues. The CDR3 sequence: CASSIPGAGNQPQHF. CDR3 DNA: TGTGCCAGTAGTATCCCAGGTGCAGGGAATCAGCCCCAGCATTTT.

This rearrangement joins TRBV7-3 to TRBJ2-5; weak D call: TRBD2 (6 bases). Germline CDR1 is SGHTA and CDR2 is FQGTGA. This CDR3 is 18 amino acids long. Trimming pared 2 bases from V and 3 bases from J, leaving 22 bases between. The CDR3 loop is CASSLSLFGGREKETQYF. CDR3 sequence (DNA): TGTGCCAGCAGCTTATCGTTGTTCGGGGGAAGGGAAAAAGAGACCCAGTACTTC.

This clone was detected only once. Sequence at one end of the junction differs from germline and may be a read error. This sequence joins TRBV18 and TRBJ1-4; possibly TRBD1 for D (6 bases). Germline CDR1 KGHSH, CDR2 LQKENI. This CDR3 is built from 15 residues. The CDR3 loop is CASSPNGQTKEKLFF. In DNA form, the CDR3 reads TGTGCCAGCTCACCTAATGGACAGACTAAAGAAAAACTGTTTTTT.

In this sample, this clone turned up once. V and J are TRBV6-4 and TRBJ1-1; D might be TRBD1 (6 bases). The CDR3 has 14 amino acids. The ends were cut back, 6 bases at V and 7 bases at J, with 18 bases in the middle. Germline V gene lookup returns CDR1 MRHNA and CDR2 SNTAGT. CDR3 loop: CASRHNPDRSEAFF. In DNA form, the CDR3 reads TGTGCCAGCAGGCACAACCCGGACAGAAGTGAAGCTTTCTTT.

The chain carries TRBV5-1 and TRBJ2-7; tentatively, D is TRBD1 or TRBD2 (7 bases each). Trimming took off 4 bases at V and 4 bases at J, with 18 bases between the two ends. This CDR3 region has 15 residues. Germline V gene data show CDR1 as SGHRS and CDR2 as YFSETQ. CDR3 sequence (DNA): TGCGCCAGCAGCATGGGAGGGGGCGAGATATACGAGCAGTACTTC. It is translated as CASSMGGGEIYEQYF.

The genes are TRBV6-6 and TRBJ2-3, with TRBD2 matching over 9 bases. Germline-derived CDR1 and CDR2 are MNHNY and SVGAGI (reference sequence). The CDR3 is made up of 15 amino acids. V gave up 5 bases and J gave up 9 bases; unmatched junction bases: 12. CDR3 sequence (DNA): TGTGCCAGCAGTCCTGGCCGCGGGGGGGAACTGACGCAGTATTTT. Amino acid sequence: CASSPGRGGELTQYF.

V gene TRBV4-1 combines with J gene TRBJ2-7; possible D gene TRBD2, 6 bases. Germline CDR1 reads MGHRA; CDR2 reads YSYEKL. Trimming left V 3 bases short and J 6 bases short, with 18 bases between. The CDR3 sequence is 15 residues long. CDR3 nucleotides: TGCGCCAGCAGCCAGGCTACAGGATTGGAGGGCGAGCAGTACTTC. Translating gives CASSQATGLEGEQYF.

The chain is built from TRBV6-5 and TRBJ1-5, with unresolved D. Germline CDR1 and CDR2: MNHEY and SVGAGI. Trimming left V 2 bases short and J 2 bases short, with 13 bases between. This CDR3 region has 16 residues. The CDR3 nucleotides are TGTGCCAGCAGTTACAACAGCCCGGGAGGCAATCAGCCCCAGCATTTT. This gives the protein CASSYNSPGGNQPQHF.

The chain employs TRBV6-5 and TRBJ1-2; D perhaps matches TRBD1 (6 bases). Germline values: CDR1 MNHEY, CDR2 SVGAGI. Trimming removed 9 bases at V and 7 bases at J, with 21 bases between. This CDR3 spans 14 amino acids. CDR3 protein: CASGLEGGLFGYTF. Written as DNA, the CDR3 is TGTGCCAGTGGGCTTGAGGGGGGTTTGTTTGGCTACACCTTC.

V and J are TRBV14 and TRBJ1-5, with D unresolved. Germline V gene sequence: CDR1 SGHDN, CDR2 FVKESK. V lost 8 bases, J lost 3 bases, and 11 bases lay in between. The CDR3 sequence is 13 residues long. The CDR3 region has the DNA TGTGCCAGCTCCGCCAGGCCCAATCAGCCCCAGCATTTT. It yields the protein CASSARPNQPQHF.

The chain has TRBV6-2 or TRBV6-3 and TRBJ1-1; D is unclear. Germline V gene sequence: CDR1 MNHEY, CDR2 SVGEGT. This CDR3 spans 14 amino acids. V lost 5 bases to trimming and J lost 4 bases, with 14 bases between them. CDR3 in amino acids: CASSQPSGSTEAFF. The CDR3 DNA sequence: TGTGCCAGCAGTCAACCCTCGGGGAGCACTGAAGCTTTCTTT.

The chain carries TRBV18 and TRBJ1-4; D might be TRBD1 (5 bases). In germline, CDR1 is KGHSH, CDR2 LQKENI. Trimming took off 1 base at V and 8 bases at J, with 11 bases between the two ends. The CDR3 is 14 amino acids. The CDR3 loop is CASSPRDAGEKLFF. CDR3 in DNA: TGTGCCAGCTCACCACGGGACGCGGGAGAAAAACTGTTTTTT.

This clone was seen only once. J is TRBJ2-5 and V is TRBV6-4, with 9 bases identical to TRBD1. Looked up from germline, CDR1 is MRHNA and CDR2 is SNTAGT. Trimming at V came to 5 bases and at J to 2 bases, leaving 9 bases not matched to a gene. CDR3 length: 16 residues. CDR3 nucleotide sequence: TGTGCCAGCAGTATTGGGACAGGGAGTGGGCAAGAGACCCAGTACTTC. Encoded protein: CASSIGTGSGQETQYF.

The chain has TRBV6-5 and TRBJ1-5; no clear D. Germline CDR1 and CDR2: MNHEY and SVGAGI. V was cut by 6 bases and J by 7 bases, with 19 bases left in between. The CDR3 extends over 15 amino acids. CDR3 in amino acids: CASRFQGRISQPQHF. The DNA of the CDR3 is TGTGCCAGCAGATTCCAAGGGCGGATCTCCCAGCCCCAGCATTTT.

This clone was detected once. The V gene is TRBV7-8, the J gene TRBJ2-7; D is possibly TRBD1 (5 bases). The length of the CDR3 is 14 residues. V lost 5 bases, J lost 3 bases, and 14 bases lay in between. Germline loops: CDR1 SGHVS, CDR2 FQNEAQ. Here the CDR3 DNA reads TGTGCCAGCAGCCCGGTCACAGGACACTACGAGCAGTACTTC. This gives the protein CASSPVTGHYEQYF.

The rearrangement joins TRBV5-1 to TRBJ2-1; a possible D gene is TRBD1 (8 bases). CDR3 length: 13 residues. The germline CDR1 and CDR2 sequences are SGHRS and YFSETQ. V lost 9 bases, J lost 6 bases, and 16 bases lay in between. The CDR3 sequence: CATTGGGFNEQFF. CDR3 sequence (DNA): TGCGCCACCACAGGGGGGGGCTTCAATGAGCAGTTCTTC.

A single count supports this clone. The chain uses TRBV2 and TRBJ1-3; D is unresolved. V lost 9 bases and J 7 bases, leaving 10 bases between the germline ends. This CDR3 has 11 amino acids. The germline V gene has CDR1 SNHLY and CDR2 FYNNEI. CDR3 loop: CARKRVNTIYF. Here the CDR3 DNA reads TGTGCCAGAAAACGAGTGAACACCATATATTTT. The whole variable domain, remainder taken from reference TRBV2 and TRBJ1-3, is EPEVTQTPSHQVTQMGQEVILRCVPISNHLYFYWYRQILGQKVEFLVSFYNNEISEKSEIFDDQFSVERPDGSNFTLKIRSTKLEDSAMYFCARKRVNTIYFGEGSWLTVV.

V gene TRBV29-1 combines with J gene TRBJ1-1; a possible D gene is TRBD1 (6 bases). The CDR3 has 13 amino acids. Per germline, CDR1 SQVTM and CDR2 ANQGSEA. The V end lost 5 bases, the J end lost 1 base, and 11 bases lay between the germline ends. CDR3 sequence (DNA): TGCAGCGTTTACAGGGAAACGAACACTGAAGCTTTCTTT. As protein: CSVYRETNTEAFF. Full variable domain (missing parts from reference TRBV29-1 and TRBJ1-1): SAVISQKPSRDICQRGTSLTIQCQVDSQVTMMFWYRQQPGQSLTLIATANQGSEATYESGFVIDKFPISRPNLTFSTLTVSNMSPEDSSIYLCSVYRETNTEAFFGQGTRLTVV.

This clone was detected only once. The rearrangement joins TRBV19 to TRBJ2-7; no definite D call. Trimming took 1 base from V and 5 from J, leaving 3 bases between them. The CDR3 has 11 residues. Germline V gene data show CDR1 as LNHDA and CDR2 as SQIVND (reference sequence). CDR3 amino acids: CASSIGNEQYF. Here the CDR3 DNA reads TGTGCCAGTAGTATAGGAAACGAGCAGTACTTC. Full variable domain (remainder filled in from reference TRBV19 and TRBJ2-7): DGGITQSPKYLFRKEGQNVTLSCEQNLNHDAMYWYRQDPGQGLRLIYYSQIVNDFQKGDIAEGYSVSREKKESFPLTVTSAQKNPTAFYLCASSIGNEQYFGPGTRLTVT.

The rearrangement joins TRBV19 to TRBJ1-1; possible D gene TRBD1, 6 bases. This CDR3 contains 17 residues. The V gene's germline CDR1 is LNHDA and CDR2 SQIVND (reference sequence). V lost 4 bases and J lost 4, with 22 bases in between. The CDR3 DNA reads as TGTGCCAGTAGTAAGAACGCCCTACAGGGAGTAGGCACTGAAGCTTTCTTT. This codes for CASSKNALQGVGTEAFF.

This chain uses TRBV5-1 with TRBJ2-3; a possible D gene is TRBD1 (6 bases). Germline lookup yields CDR1 SGHRS and CDR2 YFSETQ. Between the trimmed V and J ends, which lost 0 bases and 6 bases, there was a span of 11 bases. This CDR3 is built from 14 residues. The CDR3 sequence is CASSLDQGRDTQYF. The CDR3 coding sequence is TGCGCCAGCAGCTTGGATCAGGGGCGGGATACGCAGTATTTT.

The gene calls are TRBV28 and TRBJ1-5; tentatively, D is TRBD1 (6 bases). Trimming removed 5 bases at V and 2 bases at J, with 13 bases between. The length of the CDR3 is 15 residues. Looked up from germline, CDR1 is MDHEN and CDR2 is SYDVKM. This chain's CDR3 is CASSTAGEGNQPQHF. CDR3 sequence (DNA): TGTGCCAGCAGTACGGCAGGGGAGGGCAATCAGCCCCAGCATTTT.

The chain couples TRBV25-1 to TRBJ1-6, with no clear D. This CDR3 comprises 17 residues. Trimming left V 0 bases short and J 2 bases short, with 11 bases between. Per germline, CDR1 MGHDK and CDR2 SYGVNS. CDR3 sequence (DNA): TGTGCCAGCAGTGAATATTGGAAGGGCCCCTATAATTCACCCCTCCACTTT. This codes for CASSEYWKGPYNSPLHF.

This clone was seen a single time. V usage is TRBV28 and J usage is TRBJ2-3; D gene ambiguous. Trimming left V 3 bases short and J 2 bases short, with 9 bases between. The germline CDR1 and CDR2 sequences are MDHEN and SYDVKM. The CDR3 is made up of 14 amino acids. The CDR3 sequence: CASSFWTNTDTQYF. DNA for the CDR3: TGTGCCAGCAGTTTTTGGACCAACACAGATACGCAGTATTTT. Filled out from reference TRBV28 and TRBJ2-3, the complete variable domain reads DVKVTQSSRYLVKRTGEKVFLECVQDMDHENMFWYRQDPGLGLRLIYFSYDVKMKEKGDIPEGYSVSREKKERFSLILESASTNQTSMYLCASSFWTNTDTQYFGPGTRLTVL.

Of note for this clone: The same CDR3 also results from other DNA sequences found in this sample. The gene calls are TRBV9 and TRBJ1-1; TRBD1 might be the D (5 bases). V shed 0 bases and J shed 4 bases, with 7 bases lying between them. The germline V gene encodes CDR1 SGDLS and CDR2 YYNGEE. The CDR3 extends over 13 amino acids. CDR3: CASSVGGSTEAFF. In nucleotides, the CDR3 is TGTGCCAGCAGCGTAGGGGGGAGCACTGAAGCTTTCTTT. The variable domain in full, completed from reference TRBV9 and TRBJ1-1, reads DSGVTQTPKHLITATGQRVTLRCSPRSGDLSVYWYQQSLDQGLQFLIQYYNGEERAKGNILERFSAQQFPDLHSELNLSSLELGDSALYFCASSVGGSTEAFFGQGTRLTVV.

V is TRBV28 and J is TRBJ1-5; unclear D gene. The CDR3 covers 15 residues. Germline loops: CDR1 MDHEN, CDR2 SYDVKM. V was pared by 6 bases and J by 3 bases, with 15 bases between. The CDR3 DNA reads TGTGCCAGCAGCCCGGTTTGGCAGGCCAATCAGCCCCAGCATTTT. It translates to CASSPVWQANQPQHF.